This section outlines one T cell receptor (beta chain) sequence together with its context. Its antigen is currently not known. No much larger clone is present one base from it, and per-base qualities are unavailable. The data derive from a study of T cell responses to AZD1222 COVID-19 vaccine (dated by TCRdb to the early 2020s). Turning to the overall study: AZD1222 recipients whose second dose came at about 4 weeks and those whose second dose came at about 12 weeks were combined into one group, since spike-specific TCR depth and breadth did not differ between the two schedules. TCR sequencing covered roughly 230 trial participants: 207 given two doses of AZD1222 and 26 given two doses of MenACWY control vaccine. Trial participants were enrolled by age into subgroups of 18-55, 56-69 and 70-plus years, and around 150, 29 and 61 TCR-sequenced participants, respectively, were included in these subgroups.

Findings and caveats that apply to the study as a whole: The whole spike protein was spanned by vaccine-associated CD4 TCRs, and dominant responses were seen in regions 160-218 and 743-854. In the small 56-69-year group, the increase in depth fell short of significance, most likely because of low power. Only a handful of AZD1222 recipients were SARS-CoV-2 seropositive at baseline, limiting conclusions about previously exposed vaccinees. Epitopes outside the regions mutated in the B.1.351 and B.1.1.7 variants were reportedly recognized by nearly half of the unique spike-specific TCRs. Because no day 14 peak-response samples were available, the repertoires could be characterized only after the peak T cell response. Most participants were white British and females outnumbered males, and the authors suggested that clonal diversity may have been underestimated. After two AZD1222 doses, spike-specific TCR breadth and depth were significantly higher than at day 0 and than in MenACWY recipients.

The CDR3 regions of human TCRbeta chains were analyzed by immunosequencing. The study's own analysis went as follows. Repertoire TCRs were matched against a reference library of SARS-CoV-2-specific TCRs generated with the MIRA antigen-specificity platform. Breadth was defined as the fraction of unique TCRs that were SARS-CoV-2-associated. Depth was defined as the fraction of total T cells that were SARS-CoV-2-associated. Each spike-specific TCR was assigned to its reactive spike region and to a CD4 or CD8 class using the MIRA data. Log10-transformed breadth and depth values were compared by one-way ANOVA with Sidak's multiple comparisons tests. TCRdb's version of the immuneACCESS table is confined to in-frame rearrangements and falls short of the full clone set. An unresolved V gene accounts for under half of the shortfall where checked; the remainder is of unknown origin. From that table come the V and J calls and clone size; the DNA was used to work out D and trimming. The sample profile shows nearly 100,000 clones; approximately 91% of them were found once. The top ten constitute less than 3.5% of the sample.

The time point label for this specimen denotes: baseline before first vaccination. The vaccinee samples were drawn from two UK trials, COV001 and COV002, one of which was a single-blind randomized controlled phase 2/3 trial testing AZD1222 (ChAdOx1 nCoV-19) in healthy adults. Trial participant PBMC samples were collected at day 0 and day 28 after the second dose for TCRbeta chain sequencing. Specimen: peripheral blood, collected on day 0 of AZD1222 vaccination. This clonotype was obtained from an adult in good health.

In nucleotide form, the sequence is TGTGCCAGCGGAACGGGTAATGAAAAACTGTTTTTT. Translated, this is CASGTGNEKLFF. This chain is built from TRBV12-3 or TRBV12-4 and TRBJ1-4; the D gene remains uncertain. The trim is 8 bases for V and 4 bases for J, with a gap of 8 bases between the germline ends. From its cysteine to its phenylalanine, the CDR3 spans 12 amino acids. Only the CDR3 DNA stays, 36 bases, in frame from base 1.